These 25 T cell receptor beta chains share one sample of origin, sequenced in a study of shared clonotypes between healthy human individuals. TCRdb keeps only in-frame clones here, not all; method: immunoSEQ multiplex PCR. This repertoire shows approximately 980,000 clones, 60% to 85% found once; its top ten account for about 1.5%. The sample taken for sequencing was memory CD4+ T cells sorted from blood. The subset is: CD45RA-negative fraction. These receptors were collected from a man aged 18-30 years in good health.

J is TRBJ2-2 and V is TRBV6-6; 8 bases match TRBD1. The CDR3 contains 14 residues. Trimming at V came to 7 bases and at J to 3 bases, leaving 4 bases not matched to a gene. CDR1 is MNHNY and CDR2 is SVGAGI in the germline V gene (reference sequence). For the CDR3, the DNA is TGTGCCAGCAATAACAGGGGGTACACCGGGGAGCTGTTTTTT. It specifies CASNNRGYTGELFF.

This chain links TRBV30 with TRBJ2-3, with D possibly matching TRBD2 (5 bases). The germline V and J ends were trimmed by 1 base and 4 bases, with 9 bases remaining between them. In germline, CDR1 is GTSNPN, CDR2 SVGIG (reference sequence). The CDR3 spans 13 residues. For the CDR3, the DNA is TGTGCCTGGAGTGGAGGGTTTGCAGATACGCAGTATTTT. Its protein product is CAWSGGFADTQYF. Variable domain in full (rest from reference TRBV30 and TRBJ2-3): SQTIHQWPATLVQPVGSPLSLECTVEGTSNPNLYWYRQAAGRGLQLLFYSVGIGQISSEVPQNLSASRPQDRQFILSSKKLLLSDSGFYLCAWSGGFADTQYFGPGTRLTVL.

This clone was counted only a few times. The chain links TRBV28 to TRBJ2-3; 11 bases map to TRBD1. The CDR3 has 15 residues. V lost 4 bases and J lost 5; bases outside the gene matches: 5. In germline, CDR1 is MDHEN, CDR2 SYDVKM. The CDR3 spells CASSSQGQGVDTQYF. CDR3 sequence (DNA): TGTGCCAGCAGTTCACAGGGACAGGGGGTAGATACGCAGTATTTT.

The chain links TRBV2 to TRBJ2-1, with D uncertain. This CDR3 region has 17 residues. The V end was cut by 6 bases, the J end by 0 bases, with 18 bases between. Germline lookup yields CDR1 SNHLY and CDR2 FYNNEI. CDR3: CASRGIFMTSSYNEQFF. In nucleotides, the CDR3 is TGTGCCAGCAGGGGAATATTTATGACGAGCTCCTACAATGAGCAGTTCTTC.

This clone is labeled as medium-sized. The chain joins TRBV30 to TRBJ2-3; TRBD1 matches 8 bases. CDR1 is GTSNPN, CDR2 SVGIG, per germline (reference sequence). Germline trimming cut 3 bases from V and 6 bases from J; bases unmatched to any gene: 11. The CDR3 length is 15 residues. CDR3 region: CAWSGGQGNYDTQYF. The CDR3 region has the DNA TGTGCCTGGAGCGGAGGACAGGGTAATTACGATACGCAGTATTTT.

CDR3 in DNA: TGTGCCAGCCGACCCGGGGGATCTGGGGCCAACGTCCTGACTTTC. This translates into CASRPGGSGANVLTF. The chain couples TRBV5-6 to TRBJ2-6; TRBD2 might be the D (6 bases). Looked up from germline, CDR1 is SGHDT and CDR2 is YYEEEE. The CDR3 spans 15 residues. V was trimmed by 7 bases and J by 1 base, leaving 12 bases between them. The full variable domain, completed using reference TRBV5-6 and TRBJ2-6, is DAGVTQSPTHLIKTRGQQVTLRCSPKSGHDTVSWYQQALGQGPQFIFQYYEEEERQRGNFPDRFSGHQFPNYSSELNVNALLLGDSALYLCASRPGGSGANVLTFGAGSRLTVL.

V gene TRBV6-1 combines with J gene TRBJ1-1, with D perhaps TRBD1 (6 bases). Germline V gene sequence: CDR1 MNHNS, CDR2 SASEGT. Deletions cut 5 bases from V and 4 bases from J, with 14 bases between. The CDR3 runs 14 residues. As DNA, the CDR3 is TGTGCCAGCAGTAAAAGGGGGGGAGGCACTGAAGCTTTCTTT. It specifies CASSKRGGGTEAFF.

The V gene is TRBV11-2, the J gene TRBJ2-2; TRBD2 matches 9 bases. This CDR3 is 16 amino acids long. J gave up 8 bases and V 5 bases, and 12 bases lay outside the gene matches. Germline V gene lookup returns CDR1 SGHAT and CDR2 FQNNGV. CDR3 nucleotide sequence: TGTGCCAGCAGCGCCCTAGGCGGGGGGGCCGTAGGGGAGCTGTTTTTT. It is translated as CASSALGGGAVGELFF.

The chain uses TRBV9 and TRBJ2-7; perhaps TRBD2 as D (5 bases). Germline V lookup: CDR1 SGDLS, CDR2 YYNGEE. Trimming removed 6 bases at V and 2 bases at J, with 18 bases between. The CDR3 loop spans 15 amino acids. CDR3 coding DNA: TGTGCCAGCACCCCGGGAAGCGATTACACCTACGAGCAGTACTTC. Translated, it gives CASTPGSDYTYEQYF.

This clone was seen once. The chain is built from TRBV9 and TRBJ2-1; D unclear. The CDR3 runs to 12 residues. V shed 4 bases and J shed 9 bases, with 11 bases lying between them. Per germline, CDR1 SGDLS and CDR2 YYNGEE. The CDR3 loop reads CASSPRQFEQFF. CDR3 nucleotides: TGTGCCAGCAGCCCAAGACAATTTGAGCAGTTCTTC.

This clone is a singleton in its sample. In the same sample, other DNA sequences code for this CDR3. V gene TRBV7-2 combines with J gene TRBJ2-7, with a weak D call TRBD1 (5 bases). From germline, CDR1 is SGHTA and CDR2 FQGNSA. The CDR3 sequence is 13 residues long. Trimming took off 0 bases at V and 2 bases at J, with 5 bases between the two ends. The CDR3 protein is CASSLATAYEQYF. The DNA of the CDR3 is TGTGCCAGCAGCTTAGCGACAGCCTACGAGCAGTACTTC.

As to this clone: Other DNA sequences within the sample encode an identical CDR3. The rearrangement links TRBV5-6 to TRBJ1-2; 9 nucleotides match TRBD1. The J segment lost 1 base and the V segment lost 4 bases, leaving 2 bases of the junction unmatched. The CDR3 has 14 amino acids. From germline, CDR1 is SGHDT and CDR2 YYEEEE. CDR3 nucleotide sequence: TGTGCCAGCAGCCCGGGACAGGGTAACTATGGCTACACCTTC. It translates to CASSPGQGNYGYTF.

The sample holds a few counts of this clone. This specimen includes other DNA sequences encoding the same CDR3. The chain uses TRBV5-1 and TRBJ2-2; tentative D call: TRBD1 (5 bases). Trimming removed 3 bases at V and 0 bases at J, with 6 bases between. Germline CDR1 and CDR2: SGHRS and YFSETQ. This CDR3 has 14 amino acids. The CDR3 loop is CASSSDTNTGELFF. CDR3 nucleotides: TGCGCCAGCAGCTCGGACACGAACACCGGGGAGCTGTTTTTT.

The chain links TRBV5-4 to TRBJ2-1; TRBD2 matches at 11 bases. Unmatched junction bases numbered 8, after V lost 1 base and J lost 5 bases. Germline V lookup: CDR1 SGHNT, CDR2 YYREEE (reference sequence). CDR3 length: 17 amino acids. The CDR3 here is CASSLKVTSGTHNEQFF. The DNA for the CDR3 is TGTGCCAGCAGCTTGAAGGTGACTAGCGGGACTCACAATGAGCAGTTCTTC.

The chain is built from TRBV25-1 and TRBJ2-3, with 10 bases aligning to TRBD1. This CDR3 spans 15 amino acids. CDR1 is MGHDK, CDR2 SYGVNS, per germline. J was trimmed by 4 bases and V by 8 bases; bases with no gene match: 9. The CDR3 loop reads CASWGRGQGADTQYF. CDR3 nucleotides: TGTGCCAGCTGGGGAAGAGGACAGGGGGCAGATACGCAGTATTTT.

The count of this clone is one. The rearrangement links TRBV28 to TRBJ2-5, with D unclear. Germline assignment: CDR1 MDHEN and CDR2 SYDVKM. CDR3 length: 13 amino acids. The V end was cut by 7 bases, the J end by 3 bases, with 12 bases between. CDR3 in amino acids: CASTDPRKETQYF. The DNA of the CDR3 is TGTGCCAGCACCGACCCGCGGAAAGAGACCCAGTACTTC.

The chain is built from TRBV4-3 and TRBJ1-2; D not certain. CDR1 LGHNA and CDR2 YSLEER come from the germline V gene. The CDR3 spans 14 residues. Trimming pared 1 base from V and 4 bases from J, leaving 10 bases between. CDR3 bases: TGCGCCAGCAGCCAAGGACCAGGACCCTATGGCTACACCTTC. This translates into CASSQGPGPYGYTF.

A word on this clone: The same CDR3 arises from other DNA sequences in this sample as well. The chain employs TRBV5-1 and TRBJ2-3; D is perhaps TRBD2 (6 bases). Germline CDR1 is SGHRS and CDR2 is YFSETQ. There are 13 residues in the CDR3. The germline V and J ends were trimmed by 5 bases and 1 base, with 8 bases remaining between them. The CDR3 reads CASSTGGTDTQYF. DNA for the CDR3: TGCGCCAGCAGTACGGGGGGCACAGATACGCAGTATTTT.

This sequence joins TRBV7-9 and TRBJ1-6; TRBD1 matches at 9 bases. V trimming: 5 bases; J trimming: 6 bases; junction bases outside the gene matches: 2. The germline V gene has CDR1 SEHNR and CDR2 FQNEAQ (reference sequence). This CDR3 region has 14 residues. The CDR3 here is CASSMDRGNSPLHF. The CDR3 DNA reads as TGTGCCAGCAGCATGGACAGGGGTAATTCACCCCTCCACTTT.

The V call is TRBV7-9, the J call TRBJ2-3, with D possibly matching TRBD2 (6 bases). This CDR3 contains 17 residues. From germline, CDR1 is SEHNR and CDR2 FQNEAQ (reference sequence). V was clipped by 1 base and J by 4 bases, with 18 bases between them. CDR3: CASSLGRSGVGSDTQYF. In nucleotides, the CDR3 is TGTGCCAGCAGCTTAGGAAGGTCGGGAGTGGGGTCAGATACGCAGTATTTT.

The chain recombines TRBV5-1 with TRBJ2-7; 7 nucleotides align to TRBD2. CDR3 length: 15 residues. V trimming: 6 bases; J trimming: 2 bases; junction bases outside the gene matches: 11. Germline V gene lookup returns CDR1 SGHRS and CDR2 YFSETQ. The CDR3: CASKETAGLTYEQYF. The DNA for the CDR3 is TGCGCCAGCAAAGAAACAGCGGGATTAACCTACGAGCAGTACTTC.

This sequence joins TRBV2 and TRBJ1-5; D uncertain. The CDR3 is made up of 14 amino acids. V was cut by 5 bases and J by 0 bases, with 8 bases left in between. Germline V gives CDR1 SNHLY, CDR2 FYNNEI. The CDR3 DNA reads as TGTGCCAGCAGTAAAGAAAATAGCAATCAGCCCCAGCATTTT. This translates into CASSKENSNQPQHF.

A few counts support this clone. The V and J genes are TRBV7-3 and TRBJ2-3; 8 nucleotides line up with TRBD2. CDR1 and CDR2 (germline): SGHTA, FQGTGA. The CDR3 runs to 18 residues. J gave up 2 bases and V 2 bases, and 12 bases lay outside the gene matches. The chain's CDR3 is CASSLGPLAGGTTDTQYF. The CDR3 nucleotides are TGTGCCAGCAGCTTAGGCCCCTTGGCGGGGGGAACCACAGATACGCAGTATTTT.

Here the CDR3 DNA reads TGTGCCATCAGTGAGCGTGGGGGGGATCAGCCCCAGCATTTT. This sequence encodes CAISERGGDQPQHF. The J gene is TRBJ1-5, the V gene TRBV10-3, with a tentative D call TRBD1 (5 bases). Germline CDR1 and CDR2: ENHRY and SYGVKD. V lost 2 bases to trimming and J lost 5 bases, with 10 bases between them. CDR3 size: 14 residues.

A word on this clone: Other DNA variants within this sample encode the same CDR3. V gene TRBV28 combines with J gene TRBJ1-2; D gene ambiguous. Trimming cost V 5 bases and J 2 bases, with 9 bases left between them. The germline CDR1 and CDR2 sequences are MDHEN and SYDVKM. The CDR3 sequence is 13 residues long. This CDR3 reads CASSPGLNYGYTF. CDR3 DNA: TGTGCCAGCAGTCCCGGACTGAACTATGGCTACACCTTC.